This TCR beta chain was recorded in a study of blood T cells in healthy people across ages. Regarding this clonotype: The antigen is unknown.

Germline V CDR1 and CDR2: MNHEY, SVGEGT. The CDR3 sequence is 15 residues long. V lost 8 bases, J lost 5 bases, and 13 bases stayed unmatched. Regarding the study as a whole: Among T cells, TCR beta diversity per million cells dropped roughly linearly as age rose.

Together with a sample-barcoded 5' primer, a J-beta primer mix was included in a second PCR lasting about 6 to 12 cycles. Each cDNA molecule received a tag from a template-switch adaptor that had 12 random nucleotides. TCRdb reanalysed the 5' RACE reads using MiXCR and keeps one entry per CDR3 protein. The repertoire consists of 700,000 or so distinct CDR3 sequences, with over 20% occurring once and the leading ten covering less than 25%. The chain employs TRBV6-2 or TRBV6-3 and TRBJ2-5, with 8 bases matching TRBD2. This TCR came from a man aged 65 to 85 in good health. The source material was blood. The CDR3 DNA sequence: TGTGCCAGCCAACTAACCGGGACTAGAGTGGAGACCCAGTACTTC. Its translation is CASQLTGTRVETQYF.